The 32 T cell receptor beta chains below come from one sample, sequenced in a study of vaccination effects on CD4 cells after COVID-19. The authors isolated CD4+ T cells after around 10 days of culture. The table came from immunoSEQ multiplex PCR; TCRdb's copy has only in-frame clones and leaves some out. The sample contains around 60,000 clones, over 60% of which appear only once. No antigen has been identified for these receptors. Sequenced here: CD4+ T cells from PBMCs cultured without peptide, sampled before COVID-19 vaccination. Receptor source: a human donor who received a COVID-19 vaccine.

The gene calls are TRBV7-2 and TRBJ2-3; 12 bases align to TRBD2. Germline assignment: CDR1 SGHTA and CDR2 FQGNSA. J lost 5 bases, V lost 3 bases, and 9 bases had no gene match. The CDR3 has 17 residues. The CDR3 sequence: CASSLSRLAGAGDTQYF. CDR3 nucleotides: TGTGCCAGCAGCTTGTCTCGACTAGCGGGGGCGGGAGATACGCAGTATTTT.

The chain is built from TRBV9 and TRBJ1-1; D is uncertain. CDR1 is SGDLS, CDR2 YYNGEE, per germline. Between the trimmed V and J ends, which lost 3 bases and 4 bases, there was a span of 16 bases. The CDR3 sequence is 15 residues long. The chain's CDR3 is CASSDFRVMGTEAFF. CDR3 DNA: TGTGCCAGCAGCGACTTTCGGGTGATGGGCACTGAAGCTTTCTTT.

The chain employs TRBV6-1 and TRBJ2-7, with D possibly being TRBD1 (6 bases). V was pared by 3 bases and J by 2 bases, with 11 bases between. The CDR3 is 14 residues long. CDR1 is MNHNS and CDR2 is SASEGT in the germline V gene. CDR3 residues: CASSDGTFTYEQYV. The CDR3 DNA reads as TGTGCCAGCAGTGACGGGACATTTACCTACGAGCAGTACGTC.

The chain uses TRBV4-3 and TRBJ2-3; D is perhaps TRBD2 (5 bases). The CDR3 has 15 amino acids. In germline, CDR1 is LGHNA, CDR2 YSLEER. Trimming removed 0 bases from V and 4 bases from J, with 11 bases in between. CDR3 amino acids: CASSQDPLAADTQYF. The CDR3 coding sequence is TGCGCCAGCAGCCAAGATCCCCTAGCCGCAGATACGCAGTATTTT.

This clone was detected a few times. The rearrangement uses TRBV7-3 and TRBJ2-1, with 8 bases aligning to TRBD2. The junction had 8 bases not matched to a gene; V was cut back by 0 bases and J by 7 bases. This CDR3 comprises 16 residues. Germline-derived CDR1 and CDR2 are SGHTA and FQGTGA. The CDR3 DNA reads TGTGCCAGCAGCTTAACGGGTTCGGGGGGGGCGAATGAGCAGTTCTTC. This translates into CASSLTGSGGANEQFF.

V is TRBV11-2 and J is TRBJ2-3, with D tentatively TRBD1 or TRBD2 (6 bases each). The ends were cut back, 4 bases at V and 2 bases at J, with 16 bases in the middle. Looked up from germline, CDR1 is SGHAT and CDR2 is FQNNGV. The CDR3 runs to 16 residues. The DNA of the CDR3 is TGTGCCAGCAGCTCAAATGGGGGGCAAAACACAGATACGCAGTATTTT. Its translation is CASSSNGGQNTDTQYF.

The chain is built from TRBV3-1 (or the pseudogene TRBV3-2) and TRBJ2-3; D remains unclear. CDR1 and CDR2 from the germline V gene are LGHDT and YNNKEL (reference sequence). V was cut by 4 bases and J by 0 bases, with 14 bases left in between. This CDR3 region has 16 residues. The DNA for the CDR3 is TGTGCCAGCAGCCGCCGAAAGACCTCTAGCACAGATACGCAGTATTTT. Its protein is CASSRRKTSSTDTQYF.

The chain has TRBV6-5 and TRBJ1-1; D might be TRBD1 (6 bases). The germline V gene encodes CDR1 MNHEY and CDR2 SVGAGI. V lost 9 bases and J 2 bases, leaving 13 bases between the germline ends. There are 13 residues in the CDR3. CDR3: CASAAGGNTEAFF. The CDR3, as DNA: TGTGCCAGTGCCGCGGGGGGCAACACTGAAGCTTTCTTT.

CDR3 protein: CASSESHRGDSNQPQHF. CDR3 nucleotides: TGCGCCAGCAGTGAGTCACACAGGGGGGATAGCAATCAGCCCCAGCATTTT. This chain connects TRBV10-1 to TRBJ1-5; the match to TRBD1 covers 8 bases. Losses at the gene ends were 0 bases for V and 0 bases for J; bases not matched to a gene: 4. This CDR3 contains 17 residues. Germline V gene lookup returns CDR1 WNHNN and CDR2 SYGVQD (reference sequence).

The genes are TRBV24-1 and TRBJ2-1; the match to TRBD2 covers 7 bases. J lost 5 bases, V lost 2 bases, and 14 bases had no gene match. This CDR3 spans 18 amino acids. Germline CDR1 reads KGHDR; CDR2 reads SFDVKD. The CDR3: CATSDSPLGGGSHNEQFF. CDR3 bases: TGTGCCACCAGTGATTCTCCTTTGGGCGGGGGTTCCCACAATGAGCAGTTCTTC.

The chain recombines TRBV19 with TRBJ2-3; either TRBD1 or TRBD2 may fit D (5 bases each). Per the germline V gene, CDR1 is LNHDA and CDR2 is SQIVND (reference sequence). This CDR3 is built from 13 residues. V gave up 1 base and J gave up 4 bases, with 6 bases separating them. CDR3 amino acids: CASSIVGADTQYF. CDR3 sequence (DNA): TGTGCCAGTAGTATAGTGGGGGCAGATACGCAGTATTTT.

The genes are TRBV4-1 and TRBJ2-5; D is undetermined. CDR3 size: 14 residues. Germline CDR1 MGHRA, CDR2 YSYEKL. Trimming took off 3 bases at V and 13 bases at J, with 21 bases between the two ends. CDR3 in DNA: TGCGCCAGCAGCCAGAGTCCGGGCCCCGTGATAGTGTACTTC. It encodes CASSQSPGPVIVYF.

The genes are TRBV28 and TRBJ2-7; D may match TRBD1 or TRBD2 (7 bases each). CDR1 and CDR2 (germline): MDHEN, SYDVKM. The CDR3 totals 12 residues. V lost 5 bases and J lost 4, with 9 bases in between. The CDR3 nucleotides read TGTGCCAGCAGTCAGGGGGGGTACGAGCAGTACGTC. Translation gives CASSQGGYEQYV.

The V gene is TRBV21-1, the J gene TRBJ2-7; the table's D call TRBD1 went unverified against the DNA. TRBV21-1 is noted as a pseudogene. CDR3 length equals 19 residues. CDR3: CASSTSDRAWGNSSYEQYV. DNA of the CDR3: TGTGCCAGCAGCACCTCGGACAGGGCCTGGGGGAATAGCTCCTACGAGCAGTACGTC.

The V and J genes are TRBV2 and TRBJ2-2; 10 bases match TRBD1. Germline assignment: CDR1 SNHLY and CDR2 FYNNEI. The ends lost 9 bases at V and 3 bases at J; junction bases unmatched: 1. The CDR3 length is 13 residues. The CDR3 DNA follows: TGTGCCAGAGGGACAGGGGACACCGGGGAGCTGTTTTTT. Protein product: CARGTGDTGELFF.

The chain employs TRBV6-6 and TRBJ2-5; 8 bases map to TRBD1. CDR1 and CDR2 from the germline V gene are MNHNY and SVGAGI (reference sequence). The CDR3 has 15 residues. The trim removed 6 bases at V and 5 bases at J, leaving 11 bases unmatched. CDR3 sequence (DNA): TGTGCCAGCAGGGCCGGGACAGGCTTAGGGGAGACCCAGTACTTC. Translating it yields CASRAGTGLGETQYF.

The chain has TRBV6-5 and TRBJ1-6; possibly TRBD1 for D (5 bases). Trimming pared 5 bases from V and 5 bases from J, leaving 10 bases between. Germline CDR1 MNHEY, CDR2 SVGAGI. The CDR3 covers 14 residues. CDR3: CASSQKTDNSPLHF. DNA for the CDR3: TGTGCCAGCAGTCAAAAGACAGATAATTCACCCCTCCACTTT.

This CDR3 reads CASSGDRGSEQYV. The CDR3 region has the DNA TGTGCCAGCAGCGGGGACAGGGGCTCCGAGCAGTACGTC. The rearrangement joins TRBV21-1 to TRBJ2-7; the table gives TRBD1 as D, unverified against the DNA. TRBV21-1 is assigned pseudogene status. The CDR3 covers 13 residues.

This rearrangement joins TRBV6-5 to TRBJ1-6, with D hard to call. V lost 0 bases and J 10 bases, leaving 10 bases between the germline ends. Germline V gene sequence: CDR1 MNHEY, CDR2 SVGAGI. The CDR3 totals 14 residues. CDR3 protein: CASSYSKGQSPLHF. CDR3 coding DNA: TGTGCCAGCAGTTACTCGAAAGGGCAATCACCCCTCCACTTT.

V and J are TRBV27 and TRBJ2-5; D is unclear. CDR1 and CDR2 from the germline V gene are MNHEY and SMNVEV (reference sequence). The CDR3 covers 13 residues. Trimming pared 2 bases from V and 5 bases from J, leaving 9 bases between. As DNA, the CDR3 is TGTGCCAGCAGTTTAAGGCATACGGAGACCCAGTACTTC. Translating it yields CASSLRHTETQYF.

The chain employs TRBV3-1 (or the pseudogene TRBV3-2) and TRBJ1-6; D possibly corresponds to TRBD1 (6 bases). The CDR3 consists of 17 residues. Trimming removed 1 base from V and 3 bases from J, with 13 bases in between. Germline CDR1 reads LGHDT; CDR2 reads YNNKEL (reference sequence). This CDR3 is CASSQGGGTYYNSPLHF. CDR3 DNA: TGTGCCAGCAGCCAAGGAGGGGGTACTTACTATAATTCACCCCTCCACTTT.

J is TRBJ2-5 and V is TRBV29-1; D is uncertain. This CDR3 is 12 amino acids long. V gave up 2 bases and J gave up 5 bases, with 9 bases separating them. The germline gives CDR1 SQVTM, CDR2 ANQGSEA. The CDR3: CSVEQPAETQYF. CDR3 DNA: TGCAGCGTTGAACAGCCAGCCGAGACCCAGTACTTC.

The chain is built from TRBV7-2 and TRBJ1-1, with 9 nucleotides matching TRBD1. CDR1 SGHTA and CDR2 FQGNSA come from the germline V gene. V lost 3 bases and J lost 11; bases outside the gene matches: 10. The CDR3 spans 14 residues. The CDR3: CASSFGGQGFGAFF. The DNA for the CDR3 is TGTGCCAGCAGCTTCGGGGGACAGGGATTCGGTGCTTTCTTT.

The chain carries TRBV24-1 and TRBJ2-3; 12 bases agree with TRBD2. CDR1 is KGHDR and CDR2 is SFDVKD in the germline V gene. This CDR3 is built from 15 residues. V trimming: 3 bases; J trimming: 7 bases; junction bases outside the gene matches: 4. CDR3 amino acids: CATSDLAGGAYTQYF. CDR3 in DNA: TGTGCCACCAGTGATCTAGCGGGGGGGGCATATACGCAGTATTTT.

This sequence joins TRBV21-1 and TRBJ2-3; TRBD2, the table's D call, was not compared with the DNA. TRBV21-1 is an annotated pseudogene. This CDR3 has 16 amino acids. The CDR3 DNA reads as TGTGCCAGCAGCAAAGGGTCTAGCGGGGTGGTGGATACGCAGTATTTT. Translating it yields CASSKGSSGVVDTQYF.

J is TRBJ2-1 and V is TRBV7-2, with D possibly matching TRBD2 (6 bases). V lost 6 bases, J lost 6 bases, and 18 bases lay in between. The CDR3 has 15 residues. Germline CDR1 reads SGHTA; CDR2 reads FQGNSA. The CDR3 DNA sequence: TGTGCCAGCAGGCTCGGAGGGGCCGTTGGCAATGAGCAGTTCTTC. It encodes CASRLGGAVGNEQFF.

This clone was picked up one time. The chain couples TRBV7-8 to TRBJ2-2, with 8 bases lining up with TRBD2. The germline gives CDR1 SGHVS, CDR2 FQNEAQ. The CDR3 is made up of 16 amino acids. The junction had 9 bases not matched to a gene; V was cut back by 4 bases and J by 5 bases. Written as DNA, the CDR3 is TGTGCCAGCAGCTCCTCTGCGGGGGGCGTTACCGGGGAGCTGTTTTTT. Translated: CASSSSAGGVTGELFF.

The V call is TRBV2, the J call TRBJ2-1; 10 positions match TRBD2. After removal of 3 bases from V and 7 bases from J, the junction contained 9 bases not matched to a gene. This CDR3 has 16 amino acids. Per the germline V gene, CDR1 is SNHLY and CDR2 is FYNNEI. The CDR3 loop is CASSDRIAGGVNEQFF. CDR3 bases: TGTGCCAGCAGTGACCGAATAGCGGGGGGAGTAAATGAGCAGTTCTTC.

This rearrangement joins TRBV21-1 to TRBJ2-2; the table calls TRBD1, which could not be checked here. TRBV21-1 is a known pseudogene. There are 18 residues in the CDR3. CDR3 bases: TGTGCCAGCAGCAAAGTTGGCCGACAGGGCCTCGTATCCGGGGAGCTGTTTTTT. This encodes CASSKVGRQGLVSGELFF.

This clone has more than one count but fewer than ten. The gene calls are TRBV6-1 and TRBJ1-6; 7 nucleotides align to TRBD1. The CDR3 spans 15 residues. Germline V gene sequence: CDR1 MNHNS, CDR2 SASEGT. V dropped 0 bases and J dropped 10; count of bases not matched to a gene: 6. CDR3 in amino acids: CASSEAPGGGSPLHF. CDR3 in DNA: TGTGCCAGCAGTGAAGCTCCAGGGGGAGGATCACCCCTCCACTTT.

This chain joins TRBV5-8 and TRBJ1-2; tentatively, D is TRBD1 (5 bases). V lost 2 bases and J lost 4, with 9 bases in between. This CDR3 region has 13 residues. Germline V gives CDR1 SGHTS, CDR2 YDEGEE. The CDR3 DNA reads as TGTGCCAGCAGCTTCCAGGGCAGCTATGGCTACACCTTC. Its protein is CASSFQGSYGYTF.

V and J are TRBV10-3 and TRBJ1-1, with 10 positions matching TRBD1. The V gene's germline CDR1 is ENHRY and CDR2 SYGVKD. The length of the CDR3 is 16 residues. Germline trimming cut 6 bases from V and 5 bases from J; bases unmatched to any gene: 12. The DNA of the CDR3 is TGTGCCATCAGCCCCCAACTGGACAGGGGGAGGACTGAAGCTTTCTTT. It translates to CAISPQLDRGRTEAFF.